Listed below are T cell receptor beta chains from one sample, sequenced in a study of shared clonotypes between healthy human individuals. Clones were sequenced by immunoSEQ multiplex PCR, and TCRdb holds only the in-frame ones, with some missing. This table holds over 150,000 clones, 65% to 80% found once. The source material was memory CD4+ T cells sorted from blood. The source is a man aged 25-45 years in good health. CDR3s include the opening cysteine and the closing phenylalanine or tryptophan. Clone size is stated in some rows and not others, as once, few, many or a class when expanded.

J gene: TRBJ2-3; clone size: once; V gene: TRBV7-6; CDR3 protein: CASSLSSLGSTDTQYF
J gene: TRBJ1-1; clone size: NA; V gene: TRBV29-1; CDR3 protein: CSVEVGRGTEAFF
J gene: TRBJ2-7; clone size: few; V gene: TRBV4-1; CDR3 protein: CASSQAWTGSYEQYF
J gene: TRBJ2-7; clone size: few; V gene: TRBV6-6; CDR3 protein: CASREGQGQGEQYF
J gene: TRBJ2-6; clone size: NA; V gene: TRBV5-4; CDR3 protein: CASSQAGASGANVLTF
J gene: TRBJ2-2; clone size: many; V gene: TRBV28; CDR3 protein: CASSENYGGGSTGELFF
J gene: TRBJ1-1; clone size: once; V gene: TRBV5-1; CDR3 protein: CASSLVWGDTEAFF
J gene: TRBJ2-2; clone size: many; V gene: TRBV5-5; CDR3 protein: CASRKTVNTGELFF
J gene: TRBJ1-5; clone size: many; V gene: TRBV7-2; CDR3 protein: CASSGTASNQPQHF
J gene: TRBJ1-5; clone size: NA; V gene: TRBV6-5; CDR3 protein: CASSDQGAHQPQHF
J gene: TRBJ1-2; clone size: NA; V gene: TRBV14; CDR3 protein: CASSQNRGRGYTF
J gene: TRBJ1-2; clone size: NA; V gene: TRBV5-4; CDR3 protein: CASSPADGFNYGYTF
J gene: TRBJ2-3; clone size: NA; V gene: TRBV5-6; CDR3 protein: CASSLDLGDRGPYTDTQYF
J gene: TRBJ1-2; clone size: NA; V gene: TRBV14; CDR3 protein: CASSRTSAYGYTF
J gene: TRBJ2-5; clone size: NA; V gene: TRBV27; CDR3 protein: CASSANSGSPGTQYF
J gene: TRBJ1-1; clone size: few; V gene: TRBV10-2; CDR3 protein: CASSAGKTEAFF
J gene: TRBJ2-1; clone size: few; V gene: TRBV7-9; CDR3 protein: CASSPGLAGALSYNEQFF
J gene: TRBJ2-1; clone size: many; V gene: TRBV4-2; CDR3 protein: CASSHSVREGYNEQFF
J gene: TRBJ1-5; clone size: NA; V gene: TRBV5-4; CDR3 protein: CASSTGGGASNQPQHF
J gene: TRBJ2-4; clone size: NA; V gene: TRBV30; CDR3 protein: CAWSVQGAKNIQYF
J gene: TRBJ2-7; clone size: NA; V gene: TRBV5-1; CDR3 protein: CASSLEVSYEQYF
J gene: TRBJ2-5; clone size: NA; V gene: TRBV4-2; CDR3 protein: CASSQDAHRTRRQETQYF
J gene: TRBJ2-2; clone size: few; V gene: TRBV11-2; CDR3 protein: CASSIPQGKTGELFF
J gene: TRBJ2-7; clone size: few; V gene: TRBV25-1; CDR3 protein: CASGQPAGLTF
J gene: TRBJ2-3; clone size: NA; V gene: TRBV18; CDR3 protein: CASSPGTSGRINTQYF
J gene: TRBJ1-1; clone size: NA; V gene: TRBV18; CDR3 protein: CASSDSIVTEAFF
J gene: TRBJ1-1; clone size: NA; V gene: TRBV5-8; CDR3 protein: CASSLDGSTEAFF
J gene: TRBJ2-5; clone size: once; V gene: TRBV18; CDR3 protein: CASSPQLPGTFKETQYF
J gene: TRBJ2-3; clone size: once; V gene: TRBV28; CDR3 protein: CASSLVRGGDHTDTQYF
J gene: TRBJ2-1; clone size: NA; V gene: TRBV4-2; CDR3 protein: CASSQDQLADNEQFF
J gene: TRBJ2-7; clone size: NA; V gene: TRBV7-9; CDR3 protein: CASSHRAGGHEQYF
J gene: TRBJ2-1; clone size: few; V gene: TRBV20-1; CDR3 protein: CSASANLEQFF
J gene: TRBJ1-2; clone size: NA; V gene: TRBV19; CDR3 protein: CASSRPLGTGGGYTF
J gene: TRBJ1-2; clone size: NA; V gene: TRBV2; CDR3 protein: CASTPEGITGYGYTF
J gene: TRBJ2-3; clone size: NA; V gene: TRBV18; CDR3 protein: CASSPRADTQYF
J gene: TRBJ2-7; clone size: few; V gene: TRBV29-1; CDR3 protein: CSVGQNYEQYF
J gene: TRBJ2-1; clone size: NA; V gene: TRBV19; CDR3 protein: CASRDWVSENPFF
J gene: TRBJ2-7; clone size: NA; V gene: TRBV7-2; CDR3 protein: CASSSDPTRHYEQYF
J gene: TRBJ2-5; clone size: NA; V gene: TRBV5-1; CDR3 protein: CASSPLTGEETQYF
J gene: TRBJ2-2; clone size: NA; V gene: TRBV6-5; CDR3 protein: CASSPDRPNTGELFF
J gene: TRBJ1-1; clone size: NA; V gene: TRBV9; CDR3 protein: CASSVGTGGSRVTEAFF
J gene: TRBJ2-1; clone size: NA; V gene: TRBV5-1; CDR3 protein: CASSTDRGANEQFF
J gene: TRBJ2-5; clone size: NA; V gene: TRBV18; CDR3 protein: CASSPEGTQYF
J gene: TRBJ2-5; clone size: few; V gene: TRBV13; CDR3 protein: CASSLAGRETQYF
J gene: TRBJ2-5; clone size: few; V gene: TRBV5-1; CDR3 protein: CASTPTGLETQYF
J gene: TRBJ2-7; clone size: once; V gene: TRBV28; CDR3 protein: CASSGLWDRVGPSYEQYF
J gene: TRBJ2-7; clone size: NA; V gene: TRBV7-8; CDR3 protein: CASSLGGGEQYF
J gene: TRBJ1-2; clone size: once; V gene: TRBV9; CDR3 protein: CASSVDGQQNYGYTF
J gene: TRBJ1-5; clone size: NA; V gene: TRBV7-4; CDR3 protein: CASSLGARENQPQHF
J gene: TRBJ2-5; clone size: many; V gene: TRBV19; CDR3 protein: CASRQAGETQYF
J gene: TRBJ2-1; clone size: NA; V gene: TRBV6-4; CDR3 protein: CASSLAGEGNEQFF